This is a list of T cell receptor beta chains from one sample in a study of regulatory T cells in long-lasting Graves disease. A single record per CDR3 protein comes from TCRdb applying MiXCR to the multiplex PCR reads. Of 400,000 to 500,000 distinct CDR3 sequences in the sample, roughly 21% were seen once. Sequences were derived from peripheral blood mononuclear cells (PBMCs), sampled when the disease was refractory, from a patient treated with antithyroid drugs. Source of these receptors: a female donor with Graves disease. CDR3s include the opening cysteine and the closing phenylalanine or tryptophan. A D gene is named only where the DNA matches it firmly. Not every row has a clone size; where given, it reads once, few, many or a size class.

NA,many,TRBV30,TRBJ2-5,CAWSVRGIETQYF,TGTGCCTGGAGTGTAAGAGGGATTGAGACCCAGTACTTC
NA,NA,TRBV20-1,TRBJ2-2,CSARRGRGAGELFF,TGCAGTGCCAGGCGGGGCCGGGGTGCCGGGGAGCTGTTTTTT
NA,many,TRBV2,TRBJ1-1,CASNREKNTEAFF,TGTGCCAGCAACAGGGAAAAGAACACTGAAGCTTTCTTT
NA,NA,TRBV30,TRBJ2-6,CAWLTQAGANVLTF,TGTGCCTGGTTGACCCAGGCTGGGGCCAACGTCCTGACTTTC
NA,NA,TRBV20-1,TRBJ1-2,CSARQVPNYGYTF,TGCAGTGCTAGGCAGGTCCCTAACTATGGCTACACCTTC
TRBD1,NA,TRBV7-9,TRBJ1-1,CASSLVIGGLTEAFF,TGTGCCAGCAGCTTAGTTATAGGGGGCTTGACTGAAGCTTTCTTT
TRBD2,few,TRBV7-2,TRBJ2-1,CASSFSGRAGNEQFF,TGTGCCAGCAGCTTTAGCGGGAGGGCCGGGAATGAGCAGTTCTTC
TRBD1,NA,TRBV20-1,TRBJ1-2,CSARGPPGQSNYGYTF,TGCAGTGCTAGAGGCCCTCCGGGACAGTCTAACTATGGCTACACCTTC
NA,NA,TRBV28,TRBJ2-2,CASSPMPSGAGELFF,TGTGCCAGCAGCCCAATGCCCTCAGGGGCCGGGGAGCTGTTTTTT
NA,NA,TRBV20-1,TRBJ2-3,CSASLGRQTDTQYF,TGCAGTGCTAGTTTGGGGAGGCAGACAGATACGCAGTATTTT
NA,few,TRBV27,TRBJ2-7,CASSLRTDADEQYF,TGTGCCAGCAGTTTGAGAACAGACGCAGACGAGCAGTACTTC
NA,NA,TRBV29-1,TRBJ1-1,CSVLGQPNTEAFF,TGCAGCGTTTTAGGACAGCCGAACACTGAAGCTTTCTTT
NA,few,TRBV6-5,TRBJ2-3,CASSYSNRQGSTDTQYF,TGTGCCAGCAGTTACTCGAACCGGCAGGGGAGCACAGATACGCAGTATTTT
NA,many,TRBV9,TRBJ1-2,CASSLRSIGYGGYTF,TGTGCCAGCAGCCTCCGATCGATTGGCTACGGTGGCTACACCTTC
NA,many,TRBV6-5,TRBJ1-5,CASSYSLPRGGNQPQHF,TGTGCCAGCAGTTACTCGCTTCCCAGGGGTGGCAATCAGCCCCAGCATTTT
TRBD2,NA,TRBV7-9,TRBJ2-2,CASSSRTSGSLLNTGELFF,TGTGCCAGCAGCTCTAGGACTAGCGGGAGCCTACTGAACACCGGGGAGCTGTTTTTT
NA,many,TRBV12-3/TRBV12-4,TRBJ1-1,CASSPGPMGTEAFF,TGTGCCAGCAGCCCCGGGCCCATGGGCACTGAAGCTTTCTTT
NA,many,TRBV20-1,TRBJ1-2,CSASRARGYTF,TGCAGTGCTAGCCGAGCAAGAGGCTACACCTTC
NA,few,TRBV7-9,TRBJ2-7,CASSLTRNRPEQYF,TGTGCCAGCAGCTTAACGCGGAACAGGCCCGAGCAGTACTTC
TRBD1,NA,TRBV14,TRBJ2-7,CASSQTPGQGTHEQYF,TGTGCCAGCAGCCAAACCCCCGGACAGGGGACCCACGAGCAGTACTTC
TRBD2,NA,TRBV20-1,TRBJ2-3,CSAGLAGGDTQYF,TGCAGTGCTGGACTAGCGGGGGGTGATACGCAGTATTTT
NA,few,TRBV15,TRBJ1-4,CATSRLGLGEKLFF,TGTGCCACCAGCAGATTGGGGTTAGGCGAAAAACTGTTTTTT
NA,NA,TRBV7-9,TRBJ1-2,CASSSGMYGYTF,TGTGCCAGCAGCTCAGGGATGTACGGCTACACCTTC
NA,NA,TRBV9,TRBJ2-7,CASSSKAGGGAYEQYF,TGTGCCAGCAGCTCGAAGGCGGGCGGTGGGGCCTACGAGCAGTACTTC
TRBD1,NA,TRBV11-3,TRBJ1-5,CASSQVPGQGAVGNQPQHF,TGCGCCAGCAGCCAGGTACCGGGACAGGGGGCTGTCGGCAATCAGCCCCAGCATTTT
NA,few,TRBV6-1,TRBJ2-7,CASSLDPVGYEQYF,TGTGCCAGCAGTCTAGACCCTGTAGGCTACGAGCAGTACTTC
NA,few,TRBV19,TRBJ2-5,CASSVGDGSLETQYF,TGTGCCAGTAGTGTGGGGGACGGTTCGCTTGAGACCCAGTACTTC
TRBD1,few,TRBV5-6,TRBJ1-2,CASSYRDRVSNYGYTF,TGTGCCAGCAGCTACCGGGACAGAGTTTCTAACTATGGCTACACCTTC
TRBD1,few,TRBV5-5,TRBJ1-1,CASSLRATGGEPEAFF,TGTGCCAGCAGCTTGCGAGCGACAGGGGGTGAGCCTGAAGCTTTCTTT
NA,many,TRBV10-3,TRBJ1-2,CAISVHEGYGYTF,TGTGCCATCAGTGTGCACGAGGGCTATGGCTACACCTTC
NA,NA,TRBV19,TRBJ1-5,CASSISEYNQPQHF,TGTGCCAGTAGTATATCCGAGTATAATCAGCCCCAGCATTTT
NA,NA,TRBV15,TRBJ1-2,CATSRDFKNSGGHGCTF,TGTGCCACCAGCAGAGATTTTAAAAACTCCGGGGGACATGGCTGCACCTTC
NA,NA,TRBV4-2,TRBJ2-7,CASSRDNSYEQYF,TGTGCCAGCAGCCGAGACAACTCCTACGAGCAGTACTTC
NA,NA,TRBV25-1,TRBJ2-7,CASSETANYEQYF,TGTGCCAGCAGTGAAACAGCCAACTACGAGCAGTACTTC
NA,NA,TRBV5-6,TRBJ2-7,CASSLAGSMDF,TGTGCCAGCAGCTTGGCCGGGAGCATGGACTTC
NA,many,TRBV13,TRBJ1-6,CASSLAGALNSPLHF,TGTGCCAGCAGCTTAGCAGGGGCGCTTAATTCACCCCTCCACTTT
NA,few,TRBV20-1,TRBJ2-7,CSAIQGYRDEQYF,TGCAGTGCGATACAGGGTTACAGAGACGAGCAGTACTTC
NA,many,TRBV12-3/TRBV12-4,TRBJ2-7,CASSGGLGSIYEQYF,TGTGCCAGCAGTGGGGGGCTAGGGAGTATCTACGAGCAGTACTTC
NA,many,TRBV28,TRBJ1-1,CASSLPEWDRDTEAFF,TGTGCCAGCAGTTTACCTGAATGGGATAGGGACACTGAAGCTTTCTTT
TRBD1,many,TRBV28,TRBJ2-7,CASSLYRGRYEQYF,TGTGCCAGCAGTTTATACAGGGGCCGTTACGAGCAGTACTTC
TRBD2,many,TRBV7-8,TRBJ2-7,CASSLGSTSGYEQYF,TGTGCCAGCAGCCTAGGATCGACTAGCGGCTACGAGCAGTACTTC
TRBD1,many,TRBV7-9,TRBJ1-6,CASSVSGTGASPLHF,TGTGCCAGCAGCGTGTCCGGGACAGGGGCATCACCCCTCCACTTT
TRBD2,NA,TRBV29-1,TRBJ2-2,CSAGGGLAGIDTGELFF,TGCAGCGCCGGGGGGGGACTAGCGGGAATTGACACCGGGGAGCTGTTTTTT
NA,many,TRBV28,TRBJ1-5,CASSSLGPRRDQPQHF,TGTGCCAGCAGTTCCCTGGGCCCCCGGAGGGATCAGCCCCAGCATTTT
NA,few,TRBV5-5,TRBJ1-2,CASSFTRETTYGYTF,TGTGCCAGCAGCTTTACTCGGGAGACCACCTATGGCTACACCTTC
NA,NA,TRBV9,TRBJ2-5,CASSVASSEETQYF,TGTGCCAGCAGCGTAGCCTCCAGCGAAGAGACCCAGTACTTC
NA,NA,TRBV19,TRBJ2-2,CASSIPSPGELFF,TGTGCCAGTAGTATACCCTCACCCGGGGAGCTGTTTTTT
TRBD1,many,TRBV11-2,TRBJ1-2,CASSLTLGQSFYGLGF,TGTGCCAGCAGCCTTACCCTGGGACAGAGTTTCTATGGCTTGGGCTTC
NA,NA,TRBV19,TRBJ1-1,CASIRSDTEAFF,TGTGCCAGTATTCGGTCAGACACTGAAGCTTTCTTT
NA,many,TRBV12-3/TRBV12-4,TRBJ2-7,CASSDGQPISSYEQYF,TGTGCCAGCAGTGATGGACAGCCCATAAGCTCCTACGAGCAGTACTTC
NA,many,TRBV28,TRBJ1-6,CAIQRRGSPLHF,TGTGCCATCCAAAGGAGAGGTTCACCCCTCCACTTT
NA,NA,TRBV18,TRBJ2-5,CASSFRTSYQETQYF,TGTGCCAGCTCATTTAGGACGTCTTACCAAGAGACCCAGTACTTC